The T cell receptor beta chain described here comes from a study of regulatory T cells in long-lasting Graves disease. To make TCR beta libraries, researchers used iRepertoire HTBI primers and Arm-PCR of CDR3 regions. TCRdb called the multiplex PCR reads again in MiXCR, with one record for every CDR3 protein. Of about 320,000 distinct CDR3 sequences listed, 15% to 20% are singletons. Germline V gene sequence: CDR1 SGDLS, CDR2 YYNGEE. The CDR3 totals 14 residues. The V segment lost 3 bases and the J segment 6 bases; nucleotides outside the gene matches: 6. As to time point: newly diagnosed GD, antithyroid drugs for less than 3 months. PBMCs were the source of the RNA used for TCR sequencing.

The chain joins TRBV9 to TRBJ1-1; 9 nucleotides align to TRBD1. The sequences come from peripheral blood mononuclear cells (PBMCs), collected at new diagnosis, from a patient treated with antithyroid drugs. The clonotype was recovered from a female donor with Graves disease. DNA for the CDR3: TGTGCCAGCAGCGCGAGGGACAGGGTGGCTGAAGCTTTCTTT. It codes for CASSARDRVAEAFF.